What follows describes a single T cell receptor beta chain. What it binds is not known. Cultured CD4+ T cells had their DNA profiled by the Oncomine TCR Beta short-read assay. TCRdb redid the calling of the PCR reads with MiXCR, one entry per CDR3 protein. The sample yields roughly 19,000 distinct CDR3 sequences, approximately 51% seen once. This specimen belongs to a study of vaccination and CD4 T cells after COVID-19. Looking at the study overall: Spike peptides, overlapping and drawn from SARS-CoV-2, HCoV-NL63, HCoV-OC43 and HCoV-229E, were used to stimulate cells.

The sample's treatment: roughly 11-day PBMC culture with coronavirus spike peptide pools or control peptides (ViraFEST assay). Germline-derived CDR1 and CDR2 are DFQATT and SNEGSKA (reference sequence). Trimming left V 0 bases short and J 0 bases short, with 9 bases between. The CDR3 extends over 14 amino acids. The sequence was collected from a human donor who had recovered from COVID-19. Sequencing input: CD4+ T cells from blood, cultured in vitro. The chain carries TRBV20-1 and TRBJ2-7; D is undetermined. CDR3 amino acids: CSARERLDSYEQYF. As DNA, the CDR3 is TGCAGTGCTAGAGAGAGGCTAGACTCCTACGAGCAGTACTTC.